Below, 19 T cell receptor beta chains from the same sample are listed, as sequenced in a study of T cells in Graves' hyperthyroidism and ophthalmopathy. The CDR3 regions of TCR beta were amplified from RNA transcripts. TCR CDR3 underwent first-round RT-PCR with the HTBI primer set. TCRdb processed the multiplex PCR reads anew with MiXCR; each CDR3 protein has one entry. Of fewer than 800,000 distinct CDR3 sequences in the sample, about a sixth were seen once. Sequencing was done on a sample of blood. These receptors were taken from a man aged 18 to 30 with Graves' hyperthyroidism.

This clonotype was counted between two and nine times. DNA for the CDR3: TGTGCCAGCGGGGGGATGGGTATGGGAAACATTCAGTACTTC. It is translated as CASGGMGMGNIQYF. The V and J genes are TRBV2 and TRBJ2-4; D is possibly TRBD2 (6 bases). CDR3 size: 14 residues. The germline V gene has CDR1 SNHLY and CDR2 FYNNEI. V lost 8 bases to trimming and J lost 6 bases, with 17 bases between them.

This chain joins TRBV2 and TRBJ2-1, with 7 bases aligning to TRBD2. Germline V gene sequence: CDR1 SNHLY, CDR2 FYNNEI. V lost 6 bases, J lost 8 bases, and 16 bases stayed unmatched. The CDR3 sequence is 16 residues long. CDR3 DNA sequence: TGTGCCAGCAGCCCACCGGGTGCGGGAGTTTTGGATGAGCAGTTCTTC. As protein: CASSPPGAGVLDEQFF.

A few counts support this clonotype. This chain joins TRBV28 and TRBJ1-2; D not certain. V lost 8 bases and J lost 4, with 20 bases in between. Germline V gene sequence: CDR1 MDHEN, CDR2 SYDVKM. The CDR3 runs 15 residues. The CDR3 DNA is TGTGCCAGCCGCAAACCAGGTAGCTCCATCTATGGCTACACCTTC. As protein: CASRKPGSSIYGYTF.

The rearrangement links TRBV24-1 to TRBJ2-5; 8 nucleotides agree with TRBD1. The CDR3 extends over 17 amino acids. Germline CDR1 and CDR2: KGHDR and SFDVKD. The trim removed 3 bases at V and 2 bases at J, leaving 10 bases unmatched. For the CDR3, the DNA is TGTGCCACCAGTGATAAGGCCGGGACAGGAAATCAAGAGACCCAGTACTTC. It is translated as CATSDKAGTGNQETQYF.

This clonotype was seen many times. V usage is TRBV11-2 and J usage is TRBJ2-5; 12 positions agree with TRBD2. Germline V gene lookup returns CDR1 SGHAT and CDR2 FQNNGV. Trimming cost V 4 bases and J 2 bases; bases outside gene matches: 11. There are 18 residues in the CDR3. The CDR3 loop reads CASSSDWPGLAGQETQYF. The CDR3 DNA reads TGTGCCAGCAGCTCTGATTGGCCCGGACTAGCGGGGCAAGAGACCCAGTACTTC.

Many counts were recorded for this clonotype. V and J are TRBV2 and TRBJ2-7; TRBD2 agrees at 11 bases. Germline V gene lookup returns CDR1 SNHLY and CDR2 FYNNEI. The ends lost 6 bases at V and 3 bases at J; junction bases unmatched: 7. The CDR3 is 15 residues long. The CDR3 coding sequence is TGTGCCAGCAGCGGGGGACTAGCGGCAGTCTACGAGCAGTACTTC. Translated, it gives CASSGGLAAVYEQYF.

The sample holds many counts of this clonotype. The rearrangement uses TRBV28 and TRBJ2-1; TRBD2 matches 10 bases. This CDR3 contains 18 residues. From germline, CDR1 is MDHEN and CDR2 SYDVKM. With V trimmed by 5 bases and J by 5 bases, 15 bases remained unmatched. The CDR3 coding sequence is TGTGCCAGCAGTCCCCCCGCAATGCTAGCGGGAGCCCACAATGAGCAGTTCTTC. Amino acids: CASSPPAMLAGAHNEQFF.

This clonotype appeared many times. The V and J genes are TRBV2 and TRBJ1-1; D gene unclear. Germline CDR1 SNHLY, CDR2 FYNNEI. V was shortened by 5 bases and J by 4 bases, with 11 bases between the two germline ends. The CDR3 consists of 13 residues. Here the CDR3 reads CASSRDLSTEAFF. The CDR3 DNA follows: TGTGCCAGCAGTCGTGACCTAAGCACTGAAGCTTTCTTT.

This clonotype was recorded a few times. This chain connects TRBV7-8 to TRBJ2-5; D could derive from TRBD1 or TRBD2 (6 bases each). The CDR3 loop spans 14 amino acids. With 11 bases removed from V and 7 bases from J, the gap between germline ends came to 23 bases. Germline-derived CDR1 and CDR2 are SGHVS and FQNEAQ. Here the CDR3 reads CAGSDRSGPRTQYF. In nucleotides, the CDR3 is TGTGCCGGCTCCGACAGGAGCGGGCCAAGGACCCAGTACTTC.

This clonotype was seen a handful of times. This rearrangement joins TRBV7-8 to TRBJ2-3, with D maybe TRBD1 (7 bases). Trimming took off 5 bases at V and 3 bases at J, with 15 bases between the two ends. In germline, CDR1 is SGHVS, CDR2 FQNEAQ. The CDR3 consists of 15 residues. CDR3 bases: TGTGCCAGCAGCCCCAAACAGGGGAGGACAGATACGCAGTATTTT. It translates to CASSPKQGRTDTQYF.

This clonotype was counted only a few times. The chain recombines TRBV6-2 or TRBV6-3 with TRBJ2-1; TRBD2 aligns across 14 bases. The CDR3 loop spans 19 amino acids. From germline, CDR1 is MNHEY and CDR2 SVGEGT. Unmatched junction bases numbered 6, after V lost 2 bases and J lost 0 bases. As DNA, the CDR3 is TGTGCCAGCAGTTACCAGGGACTAGCGGGAGACAACTCCTACAATGAGCAGTTCTTC. The encoded protein is CASSYQGLAGDNSYNEQFF.

This CDR3 is CASTLGAGLAGETQYF. The DNA for the CDR3 is TGTGCCAGCACCCTCGGGGCGGGACTAGCGGGTGAGACCCAGTACTTC. V gene TRBV11-2 combines with J gene TRBJ2-5; 12 bases are shared with TRBD2. Germline CDR1 reads SGHAT; CDR2 reads FQNNGV. This CDR3 region has 16 residues. With V trimmed by 7 bases and J by 5 bases, 11 bases remained unmatched.

A few counts support this clonotype. The genes are TRBV10-3 and TRBJ2-3; no firm D call. V was pared by 4 bases and J by 3 bases, with 20 bases between. Germline V gene lookup returns CDR1 ENHRY and CDR2 SYGVKD. The CDR3 loop spans 17 amino acids. The CDR3 region has the DNA TGTGCCATCAGTGGGCCCAGACCCTCGTTGGGGACAGATACGCAGTATTTT. Its translation is CAISGPRPSLGTDTQYF.

This clonotype was seen many times. V and J are TRBV29-1 and TRBJ2-1; 7 bases are a match to TRBD2. Germline V gene lookup returns CDR1 SQVTM and CDR2 ANQGSEA. The CDR3 contains 14 residues. The ends lost 3 bases at V and 5 bases at J; junction bases unmatched: 7. The CDR3 here is CSVDGLADHNEQFF. The CDR3 nucleotides read TGCAGCGTTGACGGGCTAGCGGATCACAATGAGCAGTTCTTC.

In DNA form, the CDR3 reads TGCAGCGTTGCGAGACCGCCAGAGGAGACCCAGTACTTC. It translates to CSVARPPEETQYF. The genes are TRBV29-1 and TRBJ2-5; D gene unclear. The CDR3 sequence is 13 residues long. CDR1 and CDR2 (germline): SQVTM, ANQGSEA. Trimming pared 4 bases from V and 5 bases from J, leaving 14 bases between.

This clonotype appeared a few times. This chain connects TRBV2 to TRBJ2-7; D possibly matches TRBD1 or TRBD2 (5 bases each). Trimming took 0 bases from V and 5 from J, leaving 14 bases between them. The CDR3 spans 15 residues. Germline loops: CDR1 SNHLY, CDR2 FYNNEI. The DNA of the CDR3 is TGTGCCAGCAGTGAAGCGCTCGGGTCGGGGCACGAGCAGTACTTC. Its translation: CASSEALGSGHEQYF.

This clonotype has at least ten counts. The rearrangement joins TRBV7-8 to TRBJ2-3; 11 bases agree with TRBD2. From germline, CDR1 is SGHVS and CDR2 FQNEAQ. The J segment lost 4 bases and the V segment lost 7 bases, leaving 4 bases of the junction unmatched. CDR3 length: 14 residues. CDR3 amino acids: CASNVAGGPDTQYF. For the CDR3, the DNA is TGTGCCAGCAATGTAGCGGGAGGGCCAGATACGCAGTATTTT.

This clonotype was detected ten times or more. The chain uses TRBV29-1 and TRBJ2-7; tentative D call: TRBD1 (6 bases). This CDR3 contains 14 residues. Trimming removed 4 bases from V and 0 bases from J, with 13 bases in between. Per the germline V gene, CDR1 is SQVTM and CDR2 is ANQGSEA. For the CDR3, the DNA is TGCAGCGTTGCTACCAGGGGCGGCTCCTACGAGCAGTACTTC. It codes for CSVATRGGSYEQYF.

A word on this clonotype: This clone may be a read error of a much larger clone one base away. V is TRBV12-3 or TRBV12-4 and J is TRBJ1-3; perhaps TRBD1 as D (6 bases). The CDR3 has 14 residues. CDR3 in DNA: TGTGCCAGCAGTTGGGGGGCCCGCGGAAACACCGTATATTTT. Residues: CASSWGARGNTVYF.